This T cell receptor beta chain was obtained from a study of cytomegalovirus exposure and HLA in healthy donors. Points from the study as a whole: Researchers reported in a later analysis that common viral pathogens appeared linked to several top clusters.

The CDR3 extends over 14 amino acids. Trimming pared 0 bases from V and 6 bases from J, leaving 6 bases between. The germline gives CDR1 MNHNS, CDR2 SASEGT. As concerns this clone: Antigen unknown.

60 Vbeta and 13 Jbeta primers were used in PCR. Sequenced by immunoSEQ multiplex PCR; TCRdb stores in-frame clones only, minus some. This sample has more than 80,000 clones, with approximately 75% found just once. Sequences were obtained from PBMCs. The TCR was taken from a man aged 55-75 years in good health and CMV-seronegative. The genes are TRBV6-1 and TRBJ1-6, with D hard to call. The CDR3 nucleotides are TGTGCCAGCAGTGAAGCTACGGTTAATTCACCCCTCCACTTT. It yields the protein CASSEATVNSPLHF.